These 7 T cell receptor beta chains originate from one sample sequenced in a study of OX40 agonist ivuxolimab in advanced cancers. Here immunoSEQ multiplex PCR was the method, and the copy in TCRdb shows in-frame clones only, minus some. The data hold 95,000 to 100,000 clones, with 90% observed a single time. The sequencing used CD4+ or CD8+ T cells sorted from blood, collected in a trial of the OX40 agonist ivuxolimab. The receptor source for this set is an adult with an advanced solid tumor such as melanoma, head and neck, liver or kidney cancer.

The chain couples TRBV6-5 to TRBJ2-5; D possibly uses TRBD1 or TRBD2 (5 bases each). The CDR3 loop spans 14 amino acids. Between the trimmed V and J ends, which lost 6 bases and 4 bases, there was a span of 15 bases. Germline V gene data show CDR1 as MNHEY and CDR2 as SVGAGI. CDR3 in amino acids: CASSPPRGTETQYF. CDR3 DNA: TGTGCCAGCAGCCCGCCGAGGGGCACAGAGACCCAGTACTTC.

V and J are TRBV6-5 and TRBJ1-5; no reliable D call. Looked up from germline, CDR1 is MNHEY and CDR2 is SVGAGI. The CDR3 has 12 residues. Trimming left V 8 bases short and J 4 bases short, with 9 bases between. The CDR3 is CASRLENQPQHF. In DNA, the CDR3 is TGTGCCAGCCGGCTCGAGAATCAGCCCCAGCATTTT.

V usage is TRBV4-3 and J usage is TRBJ2-7; a possible D gene is TRBD1 (6 bases). Trimming took off 2 bases at V and 5 bases at J, with 16 bases between the two ends. The CDR3 has 15 amino acids. Germline V gene sequence: CDR1 LGHNA, CDR2 YSLEER. The CDR3 loop reads CASSQHSQGLDEQYF. DNA of the CDR3: TGCGCCAGCAGCCAACATTCCCAGGGGCTGGACGAGCAGTACTTC.

The chain couples TRBV11-3 to TRBJ1-5, with TRBD1 matching over 7 bases. Germline V CDR1 and CDR2: SGHNT, YENEEA. The CDR3 runs to 13 residues. Trimming at V came to 5 bases and at J to 5 bases, leaving 3 bases not matched to a gene. In nucleotides, the CDR3 is TGTGCCAGCAGCCTTACAGGGGATCAGCCCCAGCATTTT. Residues: CASSLTGDQPQHF.

The rearrangement joins TRBV29-1 to TRBJ2-3, with 7 bases lining up with TRBD2. The V and J ends lost 3 bases and 8 bases, in that order; junction bases with no gene match: 8. Germline-derived CDR1 and CDR2 are SQVTM and ANQGSEA. The CDR3 is 13 residues long. CDR3 nucleotide sequence: TGCAGCGTTGAGTTGGGGGAGGGGCGTACGCAGTATTTT. It is translated as CSVELGEGRTQYF.

V usage is TRBV5-1 and J usage is TRBJ2-7; possible D gene TRBD1, 6 bases. V lost 4 bases and J 3 bases, leaving 17 bases between the germline ends. The CDR3 extends over 15 amino acids. From germline, CDR1 is SGHRS and CDR2 YFSETQ. CDR3 region: CASSPWDTKGYEQYF. The CDR3 region has the DNA TGCGCCAGCAGCCCCTGGGACACCAAGGGCTACGAGCAGTACTTC.

This rearrangement joins TRBV2 to TRBJ2-1; TRBD1 might be the D (5 bases). V was pared by 2 bases and J by 9 bases, with 11 bases between. The CDR3 contains 13 residues. Germline V gene sequence: CDR1 SNHLY, CDR2 FYNNEI. CDR3 coding DNA: TGTGCCAGCAGTGAACAGGGTTGGGGTGAGCAGTTCTTC. As protein: CASSEQGWGEQFF.